Presented here are 26 T cell receptor beta chains from one specimen sequenced in a study of OX40 agonist ivuxolimab in advanced cancers. Clones were sequenced by immunoSEQ multiplex PCR, and TCRdb holds only the in-frame ones, with some missing. The sample holds some 90,000 clones; around 90% are singletons and the top ten take 1.5% to 2%. Sample: CD4+ or CD8+ T cells sorted from blood, taken in a trial of the OX40 agonist ivuxolimab. The receptors come from an adult with an advanced solid tumor such as melanoma, head and neck, liver or kidney cancer.

V gene TRBV27 combines with J gene TRBJ1-2; TRBD1 aligns across 9 bases. The V segment lost 5 bases and the J segment 2 bases; nucleotides outside the gene matches: 3. The CDR3 loop spans 14 amino acids. The germline gives CDR1 MNHEY, CDR2 SMNVEV (reference sequence). In DNA form, the CDR3 reads TGTGCCAGCAGTCAGACAGGGGGGAACTATGGCTACACCTTC. It yields the protein CASSQTGGNYGYTF.

Notes on this clone: At one boundary the junction diverges from the germline segment, which might be a read error. This rearrangement joins TRBV29-1 to TRBJ2-6; D not certain. This CDR3 comprises 16 residues. The germline V gene has CDR1 SQVTM and CDR2 ANQGSEA. The CDR3 sequence: CSVGGPGVSGVNVLTF. The DNA of the CDR3 is TGCAGCGTTGGAGGACCAGGAGTCTCTGGGGTCAACGTCCTGACTTTC.

The rearrangement links TRBV5-8 to TRBJ2-3, with D perhaps TRBD2 (5 bases). The ends were cut back, 0 bases at V and 0 bases at J, with 11 bases in the middle. Germline V gene lookup returns CDR1 SGHTS and CDR2 YDEGEE. The CDR3 loop spans 16 amino acids. CDR3 in amino acids: CASSLGPWTSTDTQYF. The CDR3, as DNA: TGTGCCAGCAGCTTGGGGCCCTGGACTAGCACAGATACGCAGTATTTT.

As DNA, the CDR3 is TGTGCCAGCTCACCCCTTAGCAATCAGCCCCAGCATTTT. Translated, it gives CASSPLSNQPQHF. This sequence joins TRBV18 and TRBJ1-5; D is uncertain. The CDR3 extends over 13 amino acids. Germline V gene data show CDR1 as KGHSH and CDR2 as LQKENI. V dropped 3 bases and J dropped 0 bases, with 3 bases sitting between them.

The gene calls are TRBV6-5 and TRBJ2-3; 9 bases align to TRBD2. The CDR3 has 15 residues. Unmatched junction bases numbered 10, after V lost 6 bases and J lost 6 bases. Germline V gene data show CDR1 as MNHEY and CDR2 as SVGAGI. CDR3 sequence: CASSRGRGGSDTQYF. CDR3 nucleotide sequence: TGTGCCAGCAGCCGAGGGCGGGGGGGGTCCGATACGCAGTATTTT.

This chain connects TRBV5-4 to TRBJ2-5, with TRBD1 matching 7 bases. The germline gives CDR1 SGHNT, CDR2 YYREEE (reference sequence). The CDR3 contains 11 residues. V trimming: 3 bases; J trimming: 9 bases; junction bases outside the gene matches: 2. CDR3 sequence: CASSWGQSQYF. For the CDR3, the DNA is TGTGCCAGCAGCTGGGGACAGTCCCAGTACTTC.

This chain's CDR3 is CASSQAGVLAAAKNIQYF. The CDR3, as DNA: TGCGCCAGCAGCCAAGCCGGGGTGCTAGCGGCTGCCAAAAACATTCAGTACTTC. The V gene is TRBV4-1, the J gene TRBJ2-4, with 7 bases identical to TRBD2. Germline V gene lookup returns CDR1 MGHRA and CDR2 YSYEKL. After removal of 1 base from V and 1 base from J, the junction contained 10 bases not matched to a gene. The CDR3 loop spans 18 amino acids.

This chain joins TRBV5-1 and TRBJ2-2, with D perhaps matching TRBD1 (5 bases). Germline assignment: CDR1 SGHRS and CDR2 YFSETQ. Trimming shortened V by 4 bases and J by 2 bases, and 9 bases separated the two germline ends. The CDR3 extends over 14 amino acids. The CDR3 loop reads CASSTTGNTGELFF. CDR3 sequence (DNA): TGCGCCAGCAGCACCACAGGAAACACCGGGGAGCTGTTTTTT.

This clone was observed once. Sequence at one end of the junction differs from germline and may be a read error. The gene calls are TRBV29-1 and TRBJ2-7, with TRBD2 identical over 7 bases. The CDR3 spans 14 residues. Per germline, CDR1 SQVTM and CDR2 ANQGSEA. In DNA, the CDR3 is TGCAGCGTTTTTGAAGGCGGGAGCTCCTACGAGAAGTACTTC. Residues: CSVFEGGSSYEKYF.

The chain uses TRBV7-2 and TRBJ2-1, with TRBD1 matching over 7 bases. With V trimmed by 1 base and J by 2 bases, 2 bases remained unmatched. This CDR3 spans 15 amino acids. Germline CDR1 is SGHTA and CDR2 is FQGNSA. DNA for the CDR3: TGTGCCAGCAGCTTAGGGACAGGAACCTACAATGAGCAGTTCTTC. This codes for CASSLGTGTYNEQFF.

The chain has TRBV19 and TRBJ1-4; 9 bases line up with TRBD1. Germline assignment: CDR1 LNHDA and CDR2 SQIVND (reference sequence). The CDR3 totals 13 residues. V shed 8 bases, J shed 7 bases, and the junction held 5 bases outside the gene matches. CDR3 sequence reads: CASADRGFEKLFF. DNA for the CDR3: TGTGCCAGTGCGGACAGGGGTTTTGAAAAACTGTTTTTT.

The V call is TRBV10-2, the J call TRBJ2-5; D unresolved. The V gene's germline CDR1 is WSHSY and CDR2 SAAADI. V was pared by 5 bases and J by 5 bases, with 9 bases between. CDR3 length: 12 amino acids. CDR3 sequence: CASSRTLETQYF. The CDR3 DNA follows: TGCGCCAGCAGTCGGACCCTGGAGACCCAGTACTTC.

The gene calls are TRBV28 and TRBJ2-3; the D is unclear. The CDR3 length is 13 residues. Germline assignment: CDR1 MDHEN and CDR2 SYDVKM. V was cut by 6 bases and J by 2 bases, with 9 bases left in between. Here the CDR3 reads CASSKRNTDTQYF. The DNA for the CDR3 is TGTGCCAGCAGCAAACGGAACACAGATACGCAGTATTTT.

V usage is TRBV5-4 and J usage is TRBJ1-6, with TRBD1 identical over 7 bases. Trimming took 5 bases from V and 8 from J; bases not matched to a gene: 10. Germline assignment: CDR1 SGHNT and CDR2 YYREEE (reference sequence). This CDR3 is 15 amino acids long. The CDR3: CASRLAGGVYSPLHF. CDR3 coding DNA: TGTGCCAGCAGACTCGCAGGGGGAGTTTATTCACCCCTCCACTTT.

This chain links TRBV5-5 with TRBJ1-2; no clear D gene. The CDR3 runs 14 residues. Trimming left V 5 bases short and J 4 bases short, with 15 bases between. CDR1 and CDR2 from the germline V gene are SGHKS and YYEKEE (reference sequence). CDR3 nucleotide sequence: TGTGCCAGCAGTCCCACGAGATGGGGCTATGGCTACACCTTC. Encoded protein: CASSPTRWGYGYTF.

The chain carries TRBV10-2 and TRBJ2-2; 7 bases match TRBD2. The CDR3 has 12 amino acids. Trimming cost V 6 bases and J 7 bases; bases outside gene matches: 2. CDR1 is WSHSY and CDR2 is SAAADI in the germline V gene. The chain's CDR3 is CASRLANGELFF. CDR3 coding DNA: TGCGCCAGCAGACTAGCGAACGGGGAGCTGTTTTTT.

The chain recombines TRBV2 with TRBJ1-2; a possible D gene is TRBD1 (5 bases). V lost 4 bases to trimming and J lost 7 bases, with 13 bases between them. Germline CDR1 and CDR2: SNHLY and FYNNEI. The CDR3 extends over 13 amino acids. CDR3 DNA: TGTGCCAGCAGTGGATCAGGGTGGAGTGGCTACACCTTC. It yields the protein CASSGSGWSGYTF.

The chain is built from TRBV30 and TRBJ2-4; 9 bases are a match to TRBD2. The CDR3 has 15 amino acids. CDR1 is GTSNPN and CDR2 is SVGIG in the germline V gene (reference sequence). Losses at the gene ends were 0 bases for V and 1 base for J; bases not matched to a gene: 1. This CDR3 reads CAWSVLAGAKNIQYF. CDR3 coding DNA: TGTGCCTGGAGTGTACTAGCGGGCGCCAAAAACATTCAGTACTTC.

J is TRBJ2-5 and V is TRBV27, with TRBD1 as a possible D gene (6 bases). V was shortened by 5 bases and J by 5 bases, with 24 bases between the two germline ends. The CDR3 runs 17 residues. Germline V gene lookup returns CDR1 MNHEY and CDR2 SMNVEV (reference sequence). DNA for the CDR3: TGTGCCAGCAGTCCCCGCCAGGGGCCCCTAAGTCGGGAGACCCAGTACTTC. The encoded protein is CASSPRQGPLSRETQYF.

The chain combines TRBV19 with TRBJ2-3; TRBD2 matches 10 bases. The CDR3 runs 15 residues. CDR1 and CDR2 (germline): LNHDA, SQIVND (reference sequence). V lost 4 bases, J lost 4 bases, and 5 bases stayed unmatched. This CDR3 reads CASSKLAGGSDTQYF. The CDR3, as DNA: TGTGCCAGTAGTAAATTAGCGGGAGGCTCAGATACGCAGTATTTT.

This chain joins TRBV7-3 and TRBJ1-2; a possible D gene is TRBD1 (5 bases). V was cut by 3 bases and J by 8 bases, with 10 bases left in between. The CDR3 spans 12 residues. CDR1 is SGHTA, CDR2 FQGTGA, per germline. The DNA of the CDR3 is TGTGCCAGCAGCTTGTCCAGGGACGGCTACACCTTC. It specifies CASSLSRDGYTF.

The chain uses TRBV9 and TRBJ1-1; D gene ambiguous. CDR3 length: 13 residues. Trimming stripped 0 bases from V and 3 bases from J, with 6 bases between. In germline, CDR1 is SGDLS, CDR2 YYNGEE. CDR3 sequence (DNA): TGTGCCAGCAGCGTAGATGGATACACTGAAGCTTTCTTT. Translation: CASSVDGYTEAFF.

This chain links TRBV6-1 with TRBJ2-1; a weak D match, TRBD2 (5 bases). The V gene's germline CDR1 is MNHNS and CDR2 SASEGT. CDR3 length: 14 amino acids. V was cut by 7 bases and J by 10 bases, with 20 bases left in between. CDR3 nucleotide sequence: TGTGCCAGCACGTATATGGACTTTTCGGGGGAGCAGTTCTTC. It is translated as CASTYMDFSGEQFF.

The chain employs TRBV10-3 and TRBJ1-5, with a tentative D call TRBD1 (6 bases). Germline V gene sequence: CDR1 ENHRY, CDR2 SYGVKD. The CDR3 is made up of 16 amino acids. The V end lost 3 bases, the J end lost 0 bases, and 12 bases lay between the germline ends. The CDR3 bases are TGTGCCATCAGTGAAGGGACATGGGATAGCAATCAGCCCCAGCATTTT. This gives the protein CAISEGTWDSNQPQHF.

As DNA, the CDR3 is TGTGCCAGCAGCCAAGATTTTGGGCGTTGGGAGCAGTACTTC. Its translation: CASSQDFGRWEQYF. The chain uses TRBV4-2 and TRBJ2-7; the D is unclear. The CDR3 loop spans 14 amino acids. Germline V gene data show CDR1 as LGHNA and CDR2 as YNFKEQ. With 0 bases removed from V and 7 bases from J, the gap between germline ends came to 13 bases.

The chain uses TRBV4-1 and TRBJ2-7, with 7 bases aligning to TRBD2. Germline assignment: CDR1 MGHRA and CDR2 YSYEKL. J lost 2 bases, V lost 3 bases, and 19 bases had no gene match. This CDR3 is 19 amino acids long. CDR3 coding DNA: TGCGCCAGCAGCCAGGATGCCCCGGCTAGCGGCCTAACCACCTACGAGCAGTACTTC. Translated: CASSQDAPASGLTTYEQYF.